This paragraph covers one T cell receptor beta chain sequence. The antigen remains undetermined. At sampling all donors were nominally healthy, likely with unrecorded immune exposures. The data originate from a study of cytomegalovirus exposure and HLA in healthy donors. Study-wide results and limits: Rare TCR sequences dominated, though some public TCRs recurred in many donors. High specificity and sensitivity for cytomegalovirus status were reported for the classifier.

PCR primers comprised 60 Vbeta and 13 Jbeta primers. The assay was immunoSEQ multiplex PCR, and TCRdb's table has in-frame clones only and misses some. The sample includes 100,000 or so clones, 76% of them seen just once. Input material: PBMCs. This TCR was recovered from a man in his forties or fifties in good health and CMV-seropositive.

For the CDR3, the DNA is TGTGCCAGCAGCACAGGGGCGAACACTGAAGCTTTCTTT. It is translated as CASSTGANTEAFF. This rearrangement joins TRBV7-9 to TRBJ1-1; 7 positions match TRBD1. This CDR3 has 13 residues. Germline assignment: CDR1 SEHNR and CDR2 FQNEAQ (reference sequence). The trim removed 5 bases at V and 1 base at J, leaving 1 base unmatched.